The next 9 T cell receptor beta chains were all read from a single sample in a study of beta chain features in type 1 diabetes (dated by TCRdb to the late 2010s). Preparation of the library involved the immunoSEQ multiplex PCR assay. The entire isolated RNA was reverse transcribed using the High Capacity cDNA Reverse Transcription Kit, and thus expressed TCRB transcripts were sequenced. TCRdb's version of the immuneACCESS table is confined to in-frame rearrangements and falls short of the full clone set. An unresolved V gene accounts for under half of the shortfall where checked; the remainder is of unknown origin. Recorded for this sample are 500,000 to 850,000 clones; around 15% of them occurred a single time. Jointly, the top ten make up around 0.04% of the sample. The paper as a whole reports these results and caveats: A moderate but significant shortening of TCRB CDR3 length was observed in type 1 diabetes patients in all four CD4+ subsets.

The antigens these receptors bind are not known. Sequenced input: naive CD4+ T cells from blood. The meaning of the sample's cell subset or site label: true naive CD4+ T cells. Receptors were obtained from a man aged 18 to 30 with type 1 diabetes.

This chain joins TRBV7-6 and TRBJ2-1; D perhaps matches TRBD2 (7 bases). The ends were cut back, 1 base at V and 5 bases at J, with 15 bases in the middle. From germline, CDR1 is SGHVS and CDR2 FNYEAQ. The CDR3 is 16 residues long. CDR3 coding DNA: TGTGCCAGCAGCTTAGGCCGAGAGGGGGGGAACAATGAGCAGTTCTTC. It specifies CASSLGREGGNNEQFF.

DNA of the CDR3: TGCGCCAGCAGCCCCCTGGGGACAGTGGAGAGGACTGAAGCTTTCTTT. Protein: CASSPLGTVERTEAFF. The rearrangement joins TRBV5-1 to TRBJ1-1; 7 positions agree with TRBD1. Losses at the gene ends were 4 bases for V and 5 bases for J; bases not matched to a gene: 14. This CDR3 region has 16 residues. CDR1 and CDR2 from the germline V gene are SGHRS and YFSETQ.

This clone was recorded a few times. The CDR3, as DNA: TGTGCCTGGAGTGTACGGTGGGGGCGCTCCAGCACAGATACGCAGTATTTT. Protein product: CAWSVRWGRSSTDTQYF. The gene calls are TRBV30 and TRBJ2-3, with a weak D call TRBD1 (6 bases). V was shortened by 0 bases and J by 0 bases, with 16 bases between the two germline ends. The CDR3 loop spans 17 amino acids. CDR1 GTSNPN and CDR2 SVGIG come from the germline V gene (reference sequence).

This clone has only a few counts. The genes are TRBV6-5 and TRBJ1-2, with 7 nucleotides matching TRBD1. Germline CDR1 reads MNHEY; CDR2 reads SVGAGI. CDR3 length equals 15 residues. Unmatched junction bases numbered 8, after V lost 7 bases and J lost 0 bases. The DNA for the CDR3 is TGTGCCAGCACTTTACGGGACAGAGCTAACTATGGCTACACCTTC. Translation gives CASTLRDRANYGYTF.

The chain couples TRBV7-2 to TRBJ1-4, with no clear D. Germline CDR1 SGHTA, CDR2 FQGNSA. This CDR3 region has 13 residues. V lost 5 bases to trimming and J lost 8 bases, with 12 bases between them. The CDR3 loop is CASSRLGDEKLFF. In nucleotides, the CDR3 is TGTGCCAGCAGCCGTCTGGGAGACGAAAAACTGTTTTTT.

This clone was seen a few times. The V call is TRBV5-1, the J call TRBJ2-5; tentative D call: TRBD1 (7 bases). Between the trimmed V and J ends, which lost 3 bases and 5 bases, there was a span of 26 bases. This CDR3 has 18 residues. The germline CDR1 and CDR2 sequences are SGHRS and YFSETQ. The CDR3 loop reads CASSYSPPSRGVVETQYF. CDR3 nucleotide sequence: TGCGCCAGCAGCTACTCCCCGCCTAGCAGGGGGGTAGTGGAGACCCAGTACTTC.

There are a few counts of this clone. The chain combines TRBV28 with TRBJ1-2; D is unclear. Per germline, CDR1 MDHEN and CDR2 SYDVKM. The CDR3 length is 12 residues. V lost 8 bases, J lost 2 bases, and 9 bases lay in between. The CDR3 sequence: CASRVGNYGYTF. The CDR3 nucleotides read TGTGCCAGCCGCGTGGGGAACTATGGCTACACCTTC.

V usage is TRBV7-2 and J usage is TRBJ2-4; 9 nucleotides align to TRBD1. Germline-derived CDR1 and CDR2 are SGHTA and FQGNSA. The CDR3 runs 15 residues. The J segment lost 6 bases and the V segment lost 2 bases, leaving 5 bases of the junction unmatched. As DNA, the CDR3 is TGTGCCAGCAGCTTAACCGGGACAGGGTCAAACATTCAGTACTTC. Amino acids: CASSLTGTGSNIQYF.

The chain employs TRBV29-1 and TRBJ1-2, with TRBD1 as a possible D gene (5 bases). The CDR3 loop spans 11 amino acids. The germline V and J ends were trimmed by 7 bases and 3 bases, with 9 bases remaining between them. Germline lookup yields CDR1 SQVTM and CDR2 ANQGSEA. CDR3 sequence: CSGGTDYGYTF. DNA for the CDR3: TGCAGCGGCGGGACCGACTATGGCTACACCTTC.